The TCR beta chain described here comes from a study of Tregs in tolerant kidney transplant recipients. Study-wide findings and caveats: Antigen-driven expansion was suggested because donor-specific Tregs expanded more than all Tregs in tolerant patients. Biological reproducibility was not directly addressed, but technical replication error appeared minimal. Expanding Tregs on activated donor B cells appeared to best identify donor-specific TCRbeta clones.

Here immunoSEQ multiplex PCR was the method, and the copy in TCRdb shows in-frame clones only, minus some. Its clone listing holds roughly 5,500 clones. As to this clone: What it recognizes is unknown. Read coverage stops 3 residues before the CDR3 terminus; the germline J gene supplies the remainder.

The germline gives CDR1 DFQATT, CDR2 SNEGSKA (reference sequence). This CDR3 comprises 14 residues. Mixed chimerism was transient after nonmyeloablative marrow transplants from related graft donors. Thawed PBMCs were FACS-sorted into unstimulated CD4+CD25+CD127- regulatory T cells, CD4+CD25- non-regulatory cells, CD4 and CD8 cells. This clonotype was sampled from a human patient who received a combined kidney and bone marrow transplant. Some T cells here may be from the graft donor. The chain uses TRBV20-1 and TRBJ1-5, with a tentative D call TRBD1 (6 bases). The sequences come from CD4+ T cells from blood (PBMCs), collected about 15 months after the transplant. The DNA read from the CDR3 is TGCAGTGCTCCCTCCCCGGGACACCGCGGTCCC. Its protein is CSAPSPGHRGP. The entire CDR3 reads CSAPSPGHRGPQHF.